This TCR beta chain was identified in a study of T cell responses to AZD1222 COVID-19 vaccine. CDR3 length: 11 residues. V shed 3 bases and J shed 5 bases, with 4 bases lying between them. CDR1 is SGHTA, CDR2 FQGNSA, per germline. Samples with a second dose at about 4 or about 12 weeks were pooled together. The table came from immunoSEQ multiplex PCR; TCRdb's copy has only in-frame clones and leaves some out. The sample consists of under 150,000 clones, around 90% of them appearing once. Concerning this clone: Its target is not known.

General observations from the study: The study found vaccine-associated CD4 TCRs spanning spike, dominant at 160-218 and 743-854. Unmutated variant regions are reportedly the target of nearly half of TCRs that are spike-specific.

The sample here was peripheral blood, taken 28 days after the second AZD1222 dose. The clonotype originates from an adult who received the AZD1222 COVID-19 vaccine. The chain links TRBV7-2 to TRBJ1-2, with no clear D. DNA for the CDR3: TGTGCCAGCAGCTTTAAGTATGGCTACACCTTC. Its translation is CASSFKYGYTF. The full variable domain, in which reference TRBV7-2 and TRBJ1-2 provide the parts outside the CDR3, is GAGVSQSPSNKVTEKGKDVELRCDPISGHTALYWYRQSLGQGLEFLIYFQGNSAPDKSGLPSDRFSAERTGGSVSTLTIQRTQQEDSAVYLCASSFKYGYTFGSGTRLTVV.